The source of this TCR beta chain is a study of OX40 agonist ivuxolimab in advanced cancers. General study points: The average count of expanded clones was higher among CD8+ T cells than among CD4+.

V lost 8 bases and J lost 4; bases outside the gene matches: 8. The CDR3 totals 14 residues. CDR1 and CDR2 (germline): MDHEN, SYDVKM. The table came from immunoSEQ multiplex PCR; TCRdb's copy has only in-frame clones and leaves some out. The table records more than 65,000 clones, around 85% of them present only once. Points on this clone: The target antigen is unknown.

The clonotype comes from an adult with an advanced solid tumor such as melanoma, head and neck, liver or kidney cancer. V usage is TRBV28 and J usage is TRBJ2-3; 8 positions match TRBD1. The sequenced sample was CD4+ or CD8+ T cells sorted from blood, obtained in a trial of the OX40 agonist ivuxolimab. The CDR3 region has the DNA TGTGCCAGCTGGACAGGGTGGACGGCAGATACGCAGTATTTT. Its translation: CASWTGWTADTQYF.